The 8 T cell receptor beta chains listed next were all sequenced from one sample in a study of regulatory T cells in long-lasting Graves disease. Sample time point: newly diagnosed GD, antithyroid drugs for less than 3 months. TCR sequences were obtained from RNA taken from PBMCs. Relying on iRepertoire HTBI primers and Arm-PCR of CDR3 regions, the team built TCR beta libraries. In TCRdb, the multiplex PCR reads were re-called with MiXCR into one record per CDR3 protein. This sample has about 520,000 distinct CDR3 sequences, with 12% found just once. Separately, the same data were catalogued under a study of T cells in Graves' hyperthyroidism and ophthalmopathy.

Sequenced here: peripheral blood mononuclear cells (PBMCs), sampled at new diagnosis, from a patient treated with antithyroid drugs. These receptors originate from a woman in her thirties with Graves disease.

This clonotype was counted only a few times. V and J are TRBV7-9 and TRBJ2-7, with 9 bases that match TRBD1. Germline CDR1 SEHNR, CDR2 FQNEAQ (reference sequence). After removal of 4 bases from V and 2 bases from J, the junction contained 6 bases not matched to a gene. The CDR3 is made up of 15 amino acids. The CDR3 DNA follows: TGTGCCAGCAGCTCCTCGGACAGGGGAGCCTACGAGCAGTACTTC. Its protein product is CASSSSDRGAYEQYF.

This clonotype showed up many times. V is TRBV12-3 or TRBV12-4 and J is TRBJ2-7; TRBD1 agrees at 7 bases. Trimming cost V 5 bases and J 0 bases; bases outside gene matches: 7. The CDR3 sequence is 15 residues long. Written as DNA, the CDR3 is TGTGCCAGCAGTCGGGACAGATCGTCCTCCTACGAGCAGTACTTC. The encoded protein is CASSRDRSSSYEQYF.

This clonotype has a count of ten or more. The V gene is TRBV6-1, the J gene TRBJ1-3; D uncertain. V dropped 2 bases and J dropped 0 bases, with 5 bases sitting between them. The V gene's germline CDR1 is MNHNS and CDR2 SASEGT. The CDR3 is 14 amino acids. The CDR3 protein is CASSERVSGNTIYF. Written as DNA, the CDR3 is TGTGCCAGCAGTGAACGCGTCTCTGGAAACACCATATATTTT.

This chain joins TRBV3-1 and TRBJ2-1; tentatively, D is TRBD2 (5 bases). V was clipped by 4 bases and J by 4 bases, with 17 bases between them. CDR3 length: 16 amino acids. Germline V gene data show CDR1 as LGHDT and CDR2 as YNNKEL (reference sequence). CDR3 in amino acids: CASSLGWGVSYNEQFF. CDR3 nucleotide sequence: TGTGCCAGCAGCCTCGGGTGGGGAGTCTCTTACAATGAGCAGTTCTTC.

Concerning this clonotype itself: This sequence may be a read error, since a much larger clone differs from it by one base. The chain couples TRBV28 to TRBJ1-6; D gene ambiguous. Germline V CDR1 and CDR2: MDHEN, SYDVKM. The CDR3 loop spans 14 amino acids. The CDR3 spells CASSSWQLSRPPHF. Here the CDR3 DNA reads TGTGCCAGCAGTTCCTGGCAGCTGAGTCGGCCCCCCCACTTT.

Turning to this clonotype: This may come from a read error, since a much larger clone is one base off. The genes are TRBV28 and TRBJ2-3; tentative D call: TRBD2 (6 bases). The CDR3 sequence is 12 residues long. Germline CDR1 MDHEN, CDR2 SYDVKM. CDR3 bases: TGTGTCACCAGGGAGGGCACAGATACGCAGTATTTT. It specifies CVTREGTDTQYF. The full variable domain, its missing parts supplied by reference TRBV28 and TRBJ2-3, is DVKVTQSSRYLVKRTGEKVFLECVQDMDHENMFWYRQDPGLGLRLIYFSYDVKMKEKGDIPEGYSVSREKKERFSLILESASTNQTSMYLCVTREGTDTQYFGPGTRLTVL.

In this sample, this clonotype turned up a few times. The rearrangement uses TRBV27 and TRBJ1-2, with D unresolved. The CDR3 loop spans 14 amino acids. The germline V gene has CDR1 MNHEY and CDR2 SMNVEV (reference sequence). The ends were cut back, 0 bases at V and 8 bases at J, with 13 bases in the middle. As DNA, the CDR3 is TGTGCCAGCAGTTTATCAGGCGGGGTTGGCGGCTACACCTTC. Translating gives CASSLSGGVGGYTF.

This rearrangement joins TRBV6-1 to TRBJ1-5; the match to TRBD1 covers 8 bases. The CDR3 runs 16 residues. The germline V gene encodes CDR1 MNHNS and CDR2 SASEGT. J was trimmed by 0 bases and V by 4 bases; bases with no gene match: 5. The CDR3 region is CASSVPQGASNQPQHF. Here the CDR3 DNA reads TGTGCCAGCAGTGTCCCCCAGGGGGCTAGCAATCAGCCCCAGCATTTT.